This TCR beta chain was identified during a study of blood T cell repertoires in COVID-19. The data were produced by immunoSEQ multiplex PCR, yet TCRdb's version contains in-frame clones alone and is incomplete. This sample yields some 530,000 clones, of which less than 90% are seen a single time; 6.5% to 9.5% belongs to the top ten. This CDR3 contains 15 residues. V shed 2 bases and J shed 8 bases, with 13 bases lying between them. Germline CDR1 LNHDA, CDR2 SQIVND (reference sequence). Residents of about two dozen US areas, aged about 18 to 95 years, made up the participants. Which cohort a participant joined came from the clinical history participants gave.

The sequenced material came from PBMCs or T cells enriched from blood (not recorded which). The chain has TRBV19 and TRBJ1-6; D call uncertain. This receptor was taken from a woman aged 60 to 75 who had recovered from COVID-19. The CDR3 region has the DNA TGTGCCAGTAGTATAACCCCGGGTAAGGATTCACCCCTCCACTTT. This codes for CASSITPGKDSPLHF.